The rows below give T cell receptor beta chains drawn from one sample of a study of T cells after yellow fever vaccination. TCRdb itself ran the 5' RACE reads through MiXCR, one entry per CDR3 protein. Among under 600,000 distinct CDR3 sequences listed, around a fifth were seen once. The sample here was PBMCs, taken roughly 20 days after the first yellow fever vaccination. All receptors derive from a man younger than 35 who received the YFV17D yellow fever vaccine. CDR3s include the opening cysteine and the closing phenylalanine or tryptophan. D genes are given only for firm matches. Rows give clone size only sometimes, using once, few, many, or a class for an expanded clone.

d_gene: -
abundance: few
v_gene: TRBV20-1
j_gene: TRBJ1-5
CDR3nt: TGCAGGCCGCGTTTTATGCCCCAGCATTTT
CDR3aa: CRPRFMPQHF

d_gene: -
abundance: -
v_gene: TRBV20-1
j_gene: TRBJ1-1
CDR3nt: TGCAGTGCAACCCCAGGCTTGGGCACTGAAGCTTTCTTT
CDR3aa: CSATPGLGTEAFF

d_gene: -
abundance: -
v_gene: TRBV12-3/TRBV12-4
j_gene: TRBJ1-2
CDR3nt: TGTGCCAGCAGTTTAGGGGCCCTGGCGTACGGCTACACCTTC
CDR3aa: CASSLGALAYGYTF

d_gene: -
abundance: -
v_gene: TRBV27
j_gene: TRBJ2-5
CDR3nt: TGTGCCACCAGGCAGGGGGGCGGGGAGACCCAGTACTTC
CDR3aa: CATRQGGGETQYF

d_gene: -
abundance: few
v_gene: TRBV12-3/TRBV12-4
j_gene: TRBJ1-1
CDR3nt: TGTGCCAGCAGTCCCAGGTGGGGTAACACTGAAGCTTTCTTT
CDR3aa: CASSPRWGNTEAFF

d_gene: TRBD1
abundance: -
v_gene: TRBV6-2/TRBV6-3
j_gene: TRBJ1-2
CDR3nt: TGTGCCAGCAGAGGTGGGACAGGGGTTCGGTATGGCTACACCTTC
CDR3aa: CASRGGTGVRYGYTF

d_gene: -
abundance: -
v_gene: TRBV7-6
j_gene: TRBJ2-2
CDR3nt: TGTGCCAGCAGCCGATGGACGGTGAACACCGGGGAGCTGTTTTTT
CDR3aa: CASSRWTVNTGELFF

d_gene: -
abundance: few
v_gene: TRBV4-3
j_gene: TRBJ2-6
CDR3nt: TGCGCCAGCAGCCAAGCTTGGAGGTCCTCTGGGGCCAACGTCCTGACTTTC
CDR3aa: CASSQAWRSSGANVLTF

d_gene: TRBD1
abundance: -
v_gene: TRBV7-9
j_gene: TRBJ2-1
CDR3nt: TGTGCCAGCAGCTCAACAGGAGGGACAGGGAACGGTGAGCAGTTCTTC
CDR3aa: CASSSTGGTGNGEQFF

d_gene: TRBD1
abundance: -
v_gene: TRBV27
j_gene: TRBJ2-1
CDR3nt: TGTGCCAGCAGTTTACAGGGGGCCGATTCCTACAATGAGCAGTTCTTC
CDR3aa: CASSLQGADSYNEQFF

d_gene: -
abundance: few
v_gene: TRBV5-1
j_gene: TRBJ2-5
CDR3nt: TGCGCCAGCAGGTTACAGGGCCTGTCCCAAGAGACCCAGTACTTC
CDR3aa: CASRLQGLSQETQYF

d_gene: TRBD1
abundance: many
v_gene: TRBV6-5
j_gene: TRBJ2-7
CDR3nt: TGTGCCAGCAGTTACTCCGGGACAGGTCCCTACGAGCAGTACTTC
CDR3aa: CASSYSGTGPYEQYF

d_gene: -
abundance: few
v_gene: TRBV7-9
j_gene: TRBJ1-5
CDR3nt: TGTGCCAGCAGCACTCAGGGGCATCAGCCCCAGCATTTT
CDR3aa: CASSTQGHQPQHF

d_gene: -
abundance: -
v_gene: TRBV7-3
j_gene: TRBJ2-1
CDR3nt: TGTGCCAGCAGCCCCCCAGGGGGGGCCTCCTACAATGAGCAGTTCTTC
CDR3aa: CASSPPGGASYNEQFF

d_gene: TRBD2
abundance: few
v_gene: TRBV9
j_gene: TRBJ2-7
CDR3nt: TGTGCCAGCAGCCGCGGGACTACTACCTACGAGCAGTACTTC
CDR3aa: CASSRGTTTYEQYF

d_gene: -
abundance: few
v_gene: TRBV1
j_gene: TRBJ1-1
CDR3nt: TGCACCAGCAGCTCTCTGCGTACTGAAGCTTTCTTT
CDR3aa: CTSSSLRTEAFF

d_gene: TRBD2
abundance: few
v_gene: TRBV2
j_gene: TRBJ2-1
CDR3nt: TGTGCCAGCAGATCACTAGCGGGGTATGAGCAGTTCTTC
CDR3aa: CASRSLAGYEQFF

d_gene: -
abundance: -
v_gene: TRBV9
j_gene: TRBJ2-7
CDR3nt: TGTGCCAGCAGCATACAGGGTTCGGGCGAGCAGTACTTC
CDR3aa: CASSIQGSGEQYF

d_gene: -
abundance: few
v_gene: TRBV20-1
j_gene: TRBJ2-1
CDR3nt: TGCAGTGCACCAGGGGACCTCAATGAGCAGTTCTTC
CDR3aa: CSAPGDLNEQFF

d_gene: -
abundance: few
v_gene: TRBV15
j_gene: TRBJ1-1
CDR3nt: TGTGCCACCAGCAGAGATTTTGAACGGGCTTTCTTT
CDR3aa: CATSRDFERAFF

d_gene: -
abundance: -
v_gene: TRBV4-1
j_gene: TRBJ2-5
CDR3nt: TGCGCCAGCAGCCAAGATTTGGGAGAACAAGAGACCCAGTACTTC
CDR3aa: CASSQDLGEQETQYF

d_gene: -
abundance: few
v_gene: TRBV25-1
j_gene: TRBJ2-1
CDR3nt: TGTGCCAGCAGCCCAATAGGGGGCAATGAGCAGTTCTTC
CDR3aa: CASSPIGGNEQFF

d_gene: TRBD1
abundance: few
v_gene: TRBV4-1
j_gene: TRBJ2-1
CDR3nt: TGCGCCAGCAGCCAAGATCACAGGACAGGGGTCGATGAGCAGTTCTTC
CDR3aa: CASSQDHRTGVDEQFF

d_gene: -
abundance: many
v_gene: TRBV7-9
j_gene: TRBJ2-1
CDR3nt: TGTGCCAGCCCGGGTAGGGGACCTCTGGATGAGCAGTTCTTC
CDR3aa: CASPGRGPLDEQFF

d_gene: -
abundance: few
v_gene: TRBV5-6
j_gene: TRBJ2-3
CDR3nt: TGTGCCAGCAGACGAAGTACTAGCATCGCGCAGTATTTT
CDR3aa: CASRRSTSIAQYF

d_gene: -
abundance: -
v_gene: TRBV20-1
j_gene: TRBJ2-2
CDR3nt: TGCAGTGCTAGAGACTACCAGAACACCGGGGAGCTGTTTTTT
CDR3aa: CSARDYQNTGELFF

d_gene: -
abundance: -
v_gene: TRBV28
j_gene: TRBJ1-5
CDR3nt: TGTGCCAGCAGTTTAGGGGGATTTGGGTGGAGCAATCAGCCCCAGCATTTT
CDR3aa: CASSLGGFGWSNQPQHF

d_gene: -
abundance: -
v_gene: TRBV6-2/TRBV6-3
j_gene: TRBJ1-4
CDR3nt: TGTGCCAGCAGTCGAGGAGAAACGGAAAAACTGTTTTTT
CDR3aa: CASSRGETEKLFF

d_gene: TRBD1
abundance: few
v_gene: TRBV4-2
j_gene: TRBJ1-2
CDR3nt: TGTGCCAGCAGCCAACGGGACAGGGGGGACGATGGCTACACCTTC
CDR3aa: CASSQRDRGDDGYTF

d_gene: -
abundance: few
v_gene: TRBV30
j_gene: TRBJ1-3
CDR3nt: TGTGCCTGGAGCAACGTCATTACTGGAAACACCATATATTTT
CDR3aa: CAWSNVITGNTIYF

d_gene: -
abundance: few
v_gene: TRBV7-2
j_gene: TRBJ1-4
CDR3nt: TGTGCCAGCACCGAGTGGCGGGATGAAAAACTGTTTTTT
CDR3aa: CASTEWRDEKLFF

d_gene: TRBD1
abundance: -
v_gene: TRBV3-1
j_gene: TRBJ1-1
CDR3nt: TGTGCCAGCAGCCATCTGGACAGGGGGAACACTGAAGCTTTCTTT
CDR3aa: CASSHLDRGNTEAFF

d_gene: TRBD1
abundance: many
v_gene: TRBV29-1
j_gene: TRBJ2-7
CDR3nt: TGCAGCGTTGAAGATGGGGACAGCGCCGACTTC
CDR3aa: CSVEDGDSADF

d_gene: TRBD1
abundance: few
v_gene: TRBV20-1
j_gene: TRBJ1-6
CDR3nt: TGCAGTGCTCCGACAGGGGCGAATTCACCCCTCCACTTT
CDR3aa: CSAPTGANSPLHF

d_gene: TRBD1
abundance: -
v_gene: TRBV5-1
j_gene: TRBJ2-1
CDR3nt: TGCGCCAGCAGCGGACGACAGGGGGCAAGGAATGAGCAGTTCTTC
CDR3aa: CASSGRQGARNEQFF

d_gene: -
abundance: -
v_gene: TRBV21-1
j_gene: TRBJ2-4
CDR3nt: TGTGCCAGCAGCAAATTCCCAAGGGGGGCAGAGGGAGGAGCCAAAAACATTCAGTACTTC
CDR3aa: CASSKFPRGAEGGAKNIQYF

d_gene: TRBD1
abundance: few
v_gene: TRBV10-3
j_gene: TRBJ2-7
CDR3nt: TGTGCCATCAGTGAGCGACAGGGGGTCGACGAGCAGTACTTC
CDR3aa: CAISERQGVDEQYF

d_gene: -
abundance: -
v_gene: TRBV10-2
j_gene: TRBJ2-3
CDR3nt: TGCGCCAGCAGTGAGCCCTACAGAGTGGGATATACGCAGTATTTT
CDR3aa: CASSEPYRVGYTQYF

d_gene: -
abundance: -
v_gene: TRBV5-4
j_gene: TRBJ1-1
CDR3nt: TGTGCCAGCAGCTTCGAAATGGGGATGAACACTGAAGCTTTCTTT
CDR3aa: CASSFEMGMNTEAFF

d_gene: -
abundance: -
v_gene: TRBV25-1
j_gene: TRBJ2-5
CDR3nt: TGTGCCAGCAGGGCTGCGCAAGAGACCCAGTACTTC
CDR3aa: CASRAAQETQYF

d_gene: -
abundance: few
v_gene: TRBV29-1
j_gene: TRBJ2-7
CDR3nt: TGCAGCGCGAGAGGGTTCAGCTCCTACGAGCAGTACTTC
CDR3aa: CSARGFSSYEQYF

d_gene: -
abundance: few
v_gene: TRBV5-1
j_gene: TRBJ2-5
CDR3nt: TGCGCCAGCAGCGGCGGGTCTTCCTTCTTAGAGACCCAGTACTTC
CDR3aa: CASSGGSSFLETQYF